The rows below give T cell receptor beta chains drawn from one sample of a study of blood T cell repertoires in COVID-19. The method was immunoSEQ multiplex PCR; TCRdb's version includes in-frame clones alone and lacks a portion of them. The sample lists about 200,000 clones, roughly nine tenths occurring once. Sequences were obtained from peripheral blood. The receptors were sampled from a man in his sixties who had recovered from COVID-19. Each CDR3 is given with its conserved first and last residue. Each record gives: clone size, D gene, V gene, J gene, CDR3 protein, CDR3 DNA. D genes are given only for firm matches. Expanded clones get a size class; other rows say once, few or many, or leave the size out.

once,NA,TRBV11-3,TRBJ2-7,CASSLGGPPYEQYF,TGTGCCAGCAGCCTCGGGGGGCCTCCTTACGAGCAGTACTTC
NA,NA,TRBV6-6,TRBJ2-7,CASSYQPQGEQYF,TGTGCCAGCAGTTATCAACCCCAGGGCGAGCAGTACTTC
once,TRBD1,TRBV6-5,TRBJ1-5,CASSFGTGGNQPQHF,TGTGCCAGCAGTTTTGGGACAGGGGGCAATCAGCCCCAGCATTTT
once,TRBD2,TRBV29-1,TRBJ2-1,CSVESGGKNEQFF,TGCAGCGTTGAGAGCGGGGGTAAAAATGAGCAGTTCTTC
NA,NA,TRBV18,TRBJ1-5,CASSPQGLHSNQPQHF,TGTGCCAGCTCACCCCAGGGGCTCCATAGCAATCAGCCCCAGCATTTT
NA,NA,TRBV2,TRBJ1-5,CASSVPGPYQPQHF,TGTGCCAGCAGTGTCCCGGGTCCCTATCAGCCCCAGCATTTT
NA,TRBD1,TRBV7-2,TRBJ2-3,CASSLTGARDTQYF,TGTGCCAGCAGCTTAACAGGGGCGAGAGATACGCAGTATTTT
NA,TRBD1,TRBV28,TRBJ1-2,CASSLTAGQGGGYTF,TGTGCCAGCAGTCTCACGGCAGGACAGGGGGGAGGCTACACCTTC
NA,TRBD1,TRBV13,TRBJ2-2,CASSLGHRGTGELFF,TGTGCCAGCAGCTTAGGCCACAGGGGCACCGGGGAGCTGTTTTTT
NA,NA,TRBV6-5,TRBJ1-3,CASSPQGISGNTIYF,TGTGCCAGCAGTCCTCAGGGTATCTCTGGAAACACCATATATTTT
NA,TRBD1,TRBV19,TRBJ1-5,CASSPRTGRSNQPQHF,TGTGCCAGTAGTCCACGGACAGGGAGGAGCAATCAGCCCCAGCATTTT
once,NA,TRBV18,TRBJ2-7,CASSPRAPGYYEQYF,TGTGCCAGCTCACCCAGGGCCCCAGGGTACTACGAGCAGTACTTC
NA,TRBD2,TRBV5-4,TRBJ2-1,CASSFSGTLYNEQFF,TGTGCCAGCAGCTTTAGCGGGACGCTCTACAATGAGCAGTTCTTC
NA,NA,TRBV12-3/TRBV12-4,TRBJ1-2,CASSLQGPYGYTF,TGTGCCAGCAGTTTACAGGGCCCCTATGGCTACACCTTC
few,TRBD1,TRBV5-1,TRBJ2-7,CASSRDRRDEQYF,TGCGCCAGCAGCAGGGACAGGCGAGACGAGCAGTACTTC
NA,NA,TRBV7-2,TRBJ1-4,CASSPRQLPNEKLFF,TGTGCCAGCAGCCCCCGACAGCTTCCTAATGAAAAACTGTTTTTT
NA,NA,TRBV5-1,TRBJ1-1,CASSLGGRGLRTEAFF,TGCGCCAGCAGCTTAGGTGGTAGGGGACTTAGAACTGAAGCTTTCTTT
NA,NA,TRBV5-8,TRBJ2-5,CASSQGGAGYQETQYF,TGTGCCAGCAGCCAGGGCGGGGCGGGGTACCAAGAGACCCAGTACTTC
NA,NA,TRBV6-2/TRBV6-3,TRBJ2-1,CASSLKRQTYNEQFF,TGTGCCAGCAGCTTAAAGCGGCAGACCTACAATGAGCAGTTCTTC
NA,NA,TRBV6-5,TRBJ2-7,CASSYQSLQASYEQYF,TGTGCCAGCAGTTACCAAAGTCTGCAGGCCTCCTACGAGCAGTACTTC
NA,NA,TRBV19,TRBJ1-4,CASSIDLGGLNEKLFF,TGTGCCAGTAGTATAGATCTCGGGGGACTAAACGAAAAACTGTTTTTT
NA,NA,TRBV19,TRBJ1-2,CASSISLALLYGYTF,TGTGCCAGTAGTATTTCGCTTGCGTTACTCTATGGCTACACCTTC
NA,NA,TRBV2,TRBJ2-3,CASSRLSPGDTQYF,TGTGCCAGCAGTAGACTATCGCCTGGAGATACGCAGTATTTT
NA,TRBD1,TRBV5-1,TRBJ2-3,CASSFSGQAITDTQYF,TGCGCCAGCAGCTTTTCTGGACAGGCCATCACAGATACGCAGTATTTT
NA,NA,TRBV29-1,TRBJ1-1,CSVEGLGTEAFF,TGCAGCGTCGAGGGATTGGGCACTGAAGCTTTCTTT
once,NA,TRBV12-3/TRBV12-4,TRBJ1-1,CASSGPGRREAFF,TGTGCCAGCAGTGGACCAGGGCGTCGTGAAGCTTTCTTT
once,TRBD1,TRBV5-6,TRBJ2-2,CASTGLTGENTGELFF,TGTGCCAGCACCGGTCTAACAGGGGAGAACACCGGGGAGCTGTTTTTT
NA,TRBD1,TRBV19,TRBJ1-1,CASSMDHRGEAFF,TGTGCCAGTAGTATGGACCACAGGGGAGAAGCTTTCTTT
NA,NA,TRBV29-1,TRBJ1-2,CSVHQGFDGYTF,TGCAGCGTGCATCAGGGGTTTGATGGCTACACCTTC
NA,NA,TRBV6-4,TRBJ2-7,CASSDTVYEQYF,TGTGCCAGCAGTGACACAGTCTACGAGCAGTACTTC
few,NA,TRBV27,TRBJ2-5,CASSLSPGIQETQYF,TGTGCCAGCAGTTTATCCCCGGGAATTCAAGAGACCCAGTACTTC
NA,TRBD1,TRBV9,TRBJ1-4,CASSVSRGDREKLFF,TGTGCCAGCAGCGTTTCCAGGGGGGATCGGGAAAAACTGTTTTTT
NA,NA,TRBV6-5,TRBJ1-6,CASTRGGAVSPLHF,TGTGCCAGCACCCGAGGGGGGGCTGTATCACCCCTCCACTTT
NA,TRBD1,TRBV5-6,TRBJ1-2,CASSPDRDWGGSYTF,TGTGCCAGCAGCCCTGACAGGGATTGGGGCGGAAGCTACACCTTC
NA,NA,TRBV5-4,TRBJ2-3,CASSLGGGGTDTQYF,TGTGCCAGCAGCTTAGGTGGCGGGGGCACAGATACGCAGTATTTT
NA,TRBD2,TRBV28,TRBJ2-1,CASSSGLAGGNEQFF,TGTGCCAGCAGCTCGGGACTAGCGGGAGGGAATGAGCAGTTCTTC
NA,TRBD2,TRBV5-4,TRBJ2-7,CASSLDGRAVDEQYF,TGTGCCAGCAGCTTGGACGGGAGGGCCGTCGACGAGCAGTACTTC
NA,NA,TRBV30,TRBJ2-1,CAWSVHGSSYNEQFF,TGTGCCTGGAGTGTACACGGGAGCTCCTACAATGAGCAGTTCTTC
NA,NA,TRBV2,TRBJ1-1,CASSEEGRANTEAFF,TGTGCCAGCAGTGAGGAGGGGCGGGCGAACACTGAAGCTTTCTTT
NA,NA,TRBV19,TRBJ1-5,CASSIDKTVQPQHF,TGTGCCAGTAGTATAGATAAGACAGTTCAGCCCCAGCATTTT
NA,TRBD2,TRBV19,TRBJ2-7,CASSAGTSGRGEQYF,TGTGCCAGTAGTGCAGGGACTAGCGGGAGGGGTGAGCAGTACTTC
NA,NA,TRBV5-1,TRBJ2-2,CASSEPVVTGELFF,TGCGCCAGCAGCGAACCGGTAGTTACCGGGGAGCTGTTTTTT
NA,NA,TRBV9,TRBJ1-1,CASSVDGAGATEAFF,TGTGCCAGCAGCGTAGATGGTGCAGGGGCCACTGAAGCTTTCTTT
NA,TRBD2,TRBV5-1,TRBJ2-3,CASSLRTSSDTQYF,TGCGCCAGCAGCTTGAGGACTAGCTCCGATACGCAGTATTTT
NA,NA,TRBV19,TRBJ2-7,CASSSGLGYEQYF,TGTGCCAGTAGTAGCGGACTTGGGTACGAGCAGTACTTC